Listed here is a single T cell receptor beta chain. This CDR3 has 15 amino acids. Trimming pared 0 bases from V and 4 bases from J, leaving 15 bases between. The germline gives CDR1 GTSNPN, CDR2 SVGIG (reference sequence). This entry is derived from a study of blood T cell repertoires in COVID-19. Data came from immunoSEQ multiplex PCR; TCRdb stores just in-frame clones and leaves some out. The sample lists about 200,000 clones, approximately 90% occurring once. The sample taken for sequencing was peripheral blood. The receptor comes from a man aged 50 to 59 with acute or convalescent COVID-19. This chain links TRBV30 with TRBJ1-2; no firm D call. CDR3 nucleotides: TGTGCCTGGAGTGTCCGGGTTACCACTTTCTATGGCTACACCTTC. It codes for CAWSVRVTTFYGYTF.